Each of the 24 T cell receptor beta chains below was sequenced from the same sample in a study of sequential checkpoint blockade in melanoma. Regarding treatment: randomized to nivolumab then ipilimumab (arm A) or the reverse (arm B). Repertoires were generated with immunoSEQ multiplex PCR, while TCRdb's copy carries only in-frame clones and drops some. This table holds about 35,000 clones, 70% to 90% found once. The sample was CD8+ T cells sorted from blood (inferred from file names), taken from a patient given nivolumab and ipilimumab in sequence. Receptor source: a human donor with melanoma.

The chain is built from TRBV29-1 and TRBJ2-5; tentatively, D is TRBD2 (6 bases). CDR1 SQVTM and CDR2 ANQGSEA come from the germline V gene. The CDR3 length is 13 residues. Trimming removed 6 bases from V and 11 bases from J, with 22 bases in between. CDR3 residues: CSVLTGLTKEQYF. DNA for the CDR3: TGCAGCGTCCTAACGGGACTGACTAAGGAGCAGTACTTC.

The gene calls are TRBV4-2 and TRBJ1-6; TRBD1 might be the D (5 bases). This CDR3 region has 13 residues. V was clipped by 0 bases and J by 11 bases, with 8 bases between them. CDR1 is LGHNA, CDR2 YNFKEQ, per germline. CDR3 DNA sequence: TGTGCCAGCAGCCAAGACCCGGGGGCACCCCTCCACTTT. Encoded protein: CASSQDPGAPLHF.

DNA for the CDR3: TGTGCCAGCAGTTTCTTTAGGGGTCACGAGCAGTACTTC. It translates to CASSFFRGHEQYF. The rearrangement uses TRBV27 and TRBJ2-7; possibly TRBD1 for D (5 bases). The CDR3 extends over 13 amino acids. In germline, CDR1 is MNHEY, CDR2 SMNVEV (reference sequence). Trimming took 3 bases from V and 5 from J, leaving 11 bases between them.

V is TRBV6-5 and J is TRBJ2-3, with 10 positions matching TRBD2. Germline assignment: CDR1 MNHEY and CDR2 SVGAGI. V trimming: 6 bases; J trimming: 1 base; junction bases outside the gene matches: 4. The CDR3 runs 15 residues. The CDR3 DNA is TGTGCCAGCAGGAACCTAGCGGGGGGCACAGATACGCAGTATTTT. Amino acids: CASRNLAGGTDTQYF.

The CDR3 region has the DNA TGCGCCAGCAGCTTGAAGTCTAGCGGGGGGGGAACAGATACGCAGTATTTT. This gives the protein CASSLKSSGGGTDTQYF. The rearrangement joins TRBV5-1 to TRBJ2-3, with 12 bases that match TRBD2. V trimming: 1 base; J trimming: 3 bases; junction bases outside the gene matches: 6. The CDR3 spans 17 residues. The germline V gene has CDR1 SGHRS and CDR2 YFSETQ.

This chain joins TRBV2 and TRBJ2-1, with a tentative D call TRBD1 (6 bases). Trimming removed 3 bases at V and 4 bases at J, with 7 bases between. This CDR3 contains 13 residues. Germline values: CDR1 SNHLY, CDR2 FYNNEI. The CDR3 DNA is TGTGCCAGCAGTGACAGGGGTTACAATGAGCAGTTCTTC. Translation gives CASSDRGYNEQFF.

The DNA for the CDR3 is TGTGCCACCAGCAGAGATGGGGGAGGGCTCACCGGGGAGCTGTTTTTT. It specifies CATSRDGGGLTGELFF. The V call is TRBV15, the J call TRBJ2-2; 7 bases fit TRBD2. Germline CDR1 is LNHNV and CDR2 is YYDKDF (reference sequence). The CDR3 contains 16 residues. The V gene end was trimmed by 0 bases and the J gene end by 4 bases; junction bases not matched to a gene: 5.

The chain uses TRBV6-1 and TRBJ2-7; no clear D. CDR1 and CDR2 (germline): MNHNS, SASEGT. The CDR3 runs to 14 residues. Trimming left V 7 bases short and J 3 bases short, with 16 bases between. The CDR3 nucleotides are TGTGCCAGCACCTTAGGTGGCGGCGTCTACGAGCAGTACTTC. This gives the protein CASTLGGGVYEQYF.

CDR3 protein: CASSLTLTGNYGYTF. The DNA for the CDR3 is TGCGCCAGCAGCTTGACCCTGACAGGGAACTATGGCTACACCTTC. The V gene is TRBV5-1, the J gene TRBJ1-2; 7 bases are shared with TRBD1. The length of the CDR3 is 15 residues. Germline CDR1 reads SGHRS; CDR2 reads YFSETQ. V was clipped by 1 base and J by 2 bases; unmatched bases: 5. The variable domain in full, completed from reference TRBV5-1 and TRBJ1-2, reads KAGVTQTPRYLIKTRGQQVTLSCSPISGHRSVSWYQQTPGQGLQFLFEYFSETQRNKGNFPGRFSGRQFSNSRSEMNVSTLELGDSALYLCASSLTLTGNYGYTFGSGTRLTVV.

The CDR3 coding sequence is TGTGCCAGCAGTTTTGGGCAGTATCAGCCCCAGCATTTT. It codes for CASSFGQYQPQHF. The genes are TRBV27 and TRBJ1-5; D call uncertain. Germline CDR1 and CDR2: MNHEY and SMNVEV (reference sequence). The CDR3 runs 13 residues. Trimming removed 3 bases at V and 5 bases at J, with 8 bases between.

This sequence joins TRBV5-8 and TRBJ2-5; 8 nucleotides agree with TRBD2. With 3 bases clipped from V and 4 bases from J, the junction kept 2 bases outside the gene matches. Germline V gene data show CDR1 as SGHTS and CDR2 as YDEGEE. This CDR3 spans 13 amino acids. For the CDR3, the DNA is TGTGCCAGCAGCTCTCTAGCGGGAGAGACCCAGTACTTC. Protein product: CASSSLAGETQYF.

V and J are TRBV27 and TRBJ2-2; unclear D gene. The V end lost 4 bases, the J end lost 7 bases, and 16 bases lay between the germline ends. The CDR3 runs to 15 residues. The V gene's germline CDR1 is MNHEY and CDR2 SMNVEV (reference sequence). CDR3 sequence reads: CASSSLESGHGELFF. CDR3 nucleotides: TGTGCCAGCAGTTCCCTGGAAAGTGGGCACGGGGAGCTGTTTTTT.

The V gene is TRBV6-5, the J gene TRBJ2-3; no reliable D call. Per germline, CDR1 MNHEY and CDR2 SVGAGI. Trimming took 5 bases from V and 1 from J, leaving 13 bases between them. This CDR3 has 15 amino acids. The CDR3 loop is CASSPIGVGTDTQYF. The CDR3 DNA reads as TGTGCCAGCAGTCCTATAGGAGTTGGCACAGATACGCAGTATTTT.

CDR3 in amino acids: CASSLGAAYNYEQYF. Written as DNA, the CDR3 is TGTGCCAGCAGCTTAGGGGCAGCCTATAACTACGAGCAGTACTTC. The chain combines TRBV7-9 with TRBJ2-7; D is unclear. The germline CDR1 and CDR2 sequences are SEHNR and FQNEAQ (reference sequence). This CDR3 has 15 residues. V was clipped by 1 base and J by 3 bases, with 13 bases between them.

The chain links TRBV27 to TRBJ2-7; 8 bases agree with TRBD2. CDR3 size: 14 residues. Germline CDR1 and CDR2: MNHEY and SMNVEV (reference sequence). The V segment lost 2 bases and the J segment 7 bases; nucleotides outside the gene matches: 7. The CDR3 loop reads CASSLDRGGREQYF. CDR3 DNA sequence: TGTGCCAGCAGTTTAGACCGGGGGGGGAGGGAGCAGTACTTC.

The chain uses TRBV4-2 and TRBJ2-1; 15 bases agree with TRBD2. J lost 0 bases, V lost 8 bases, and 11 bases had no gene match. The CDR3 loop spans 19 amino acids. The germline CDR1 and CDR2 sequences are LGHNA and YNFKEQ. In DNA form, the CDR3 reads TGTGCCAGCGGGGGGTGGACTAGCGGGAGGGAGAGCTCCTACAATGAGCAGTTCTTC. Encoded protein: CASGGWTSGRESSYNEQFF.

J is TRBJ1-1 and V is TRBV5-6; maybe TRBD1 (5 bases). The CDR3 totals 15 residues. V lost 1 base to trimming and J lost 3 bases, with 13 bases between them. The V gene's germline CDR1 is SGHDT and CDR2 YYEEEE. CDR3 DNA sequence: TGTGCCAGCAGCTTGAACGTGTGGGGGGACACTGAAGCTTTCTTT. The encoded protein is CASSLNVWGDTEAFF.

The chain couples TRBV5-1 to TRBJ1-5, with TRBD1 as a possible D gene (5 bases). V was cut by 0 bases and J by 8 bases, with 15 bases left in between. CDR3 length: 15 amino acids. Germline V lookup: CDR1 SGHRS, CDR2 YFSETQ. The CDR3 nucleotides read TGCGCCAGCAGCTTGGGGCAGGGTTCTGGGGAGCCCCAGCATTTT. Amino acids: CASSLGQGSGEPQHF.

V is TRBV5-6 and J is TRBJ1-2; 8 nucleotides line up with TRBD1. Germline trimming cut 5 bases from V and 9 bases from J; bases unmatched to any gene: 6. Germline values: CDR1 SGHDT, CDR2 YYEEEE. CDR3 length equals 12 residues. The CDR3 sequence: CASSADRASYTF. The CDR3, as DNA: TGTGCCAGCAGTGCGGACAGGGCTAGCTACACCTTC.

The chain links TRBV27 to TRBJ2-5; no reliable D call. Germline V gene sequence: CDR1 MNHEY, CDR2 SMNVEV (reference sequence). V lost 4 bases to trimming and J lost 4 bases, with 4 bases between them. The CDR3 runs 11 residues. This chain's CDR3 is CASSSGETQYF. The DNA for the CDR3 is TGTGCCAGCAGTTCAGGAGAGACCCAGTACTTC.

This clone was seen just once. The J gene is TRBJ1-1, the V gene TRBV6-1; no clear D. V dropped 3 bases and J dropped 0 bases, with 14 bases sitting between them. The CDR3 length is 16 residues. Germline V gene lookup returns CDR1 MNHNS and CDR2 SASEGT. This CDR3 reads CASSEGPLEMNTEAFF. CDR3 DNA sequence: TGTGCCAGCAGTGAGGGCCCCTTAGAAATGAACACTGAAGCTTTCTTT.

The rearrangement uses TRBV7-9 and TRBJ2-7; D perhaps matches TRBD2 (6 bases). In germline, CDR1 is SEHNR, CDR2 FQNEAQ (reference sequence). This CDR3 has 13 amino acids. V was cut by 5 bases and J by 4 bases, with 12 bases left in between. The DNA for the CDR3 is TGTGCCAGCAGCGGGGACTTTTTGTACGAGCAGTACTTC. It codes for CASSGDFLYEQYF.

The rearrangement uses TRBV27 and TRBJ2-7; D is undetermined. This CDR3 is 13 amino acids long. V lost 6 bases, J lost 5 bases, and 14 bases lay in between. Germline values: CDR1 MNHEY, CDR2 SMNVEV (reference sequence). The CDR3 protein is CASSPSGSNEQYF. CDR3 DNA: TGTGCCAGCAGCCCCTCAGGTAGTAACGAGCAGTACTTC.

The genes are TRBV27 and TRBJ2-7, with 7 bases that match TRBD2. The CDR3 spans 14 residues. J was trimmed by 3 bases and V by 5 bases; bases with no gene match: 7. Germline V lookup: CDR1 MNHEY, CDR2 SMNVEV (reference sequence). The DNA of the CDR3 is TGTGCCAGCAGTCCTAGACTAGCAGTCTACGAGCAGTACTTC. This translates into CASSPRLAVYEQYF.